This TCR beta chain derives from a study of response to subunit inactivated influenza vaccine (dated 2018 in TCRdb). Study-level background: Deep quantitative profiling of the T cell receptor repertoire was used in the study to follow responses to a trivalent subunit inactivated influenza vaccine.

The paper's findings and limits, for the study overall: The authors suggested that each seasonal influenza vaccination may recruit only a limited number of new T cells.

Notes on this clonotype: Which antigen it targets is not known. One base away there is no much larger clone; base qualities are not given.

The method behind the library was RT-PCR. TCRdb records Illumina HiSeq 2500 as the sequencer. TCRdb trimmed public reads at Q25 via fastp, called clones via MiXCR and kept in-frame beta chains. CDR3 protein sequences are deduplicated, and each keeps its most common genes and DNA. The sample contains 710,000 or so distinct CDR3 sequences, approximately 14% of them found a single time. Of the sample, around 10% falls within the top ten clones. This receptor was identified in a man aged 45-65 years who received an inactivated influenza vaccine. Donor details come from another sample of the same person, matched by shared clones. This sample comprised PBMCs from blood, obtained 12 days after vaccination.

The CDR3 region has the sequence CASSFETGGGETQYF. The nucleotides read TGCGCCAGCAGCTTCGAGACAGGGGGCGGGGAGACCCAGTACTTC. The chain couples TRBV5-1 to TRBJ2-5; TRBD1 fits 10 bases in the junction. At the junction V is shortened by 2 bases and J by 5 bases; bases outside the gene matches: 6. Looking up the germline V gene yields CDR1 SGHRS and CDR2 YFSETQ. The cysteine opens and the phenylalanine closes a CDR3 of 15 amino acids. Solely the CDR3 DNA is kept, with 45 bases framed from the first base. Reference TRBV5-1 and TRBJ2-5 genes cover what lies past the CDR3, so the full variable domain is KAGVTQTPRYLIKTRGQQVTLSCSPISGHRSVSWYQQTPGQGLQFLFEYFSETQRNKGNFPGRFSGRQFSNSRSEMNVSTLELGDSALYLCASSFETGGGETQYFGPGTRLLVL.